This TCR beta chain stems from a study of CD8+CD57+ T cells in acquired aplastic anemia. About the study: Average DNA yield from sorted CD4+ and CD8+ cells was around 3.2 ug.

Genomic DNA, serving as template, underwent TCR beta VDJ and CDR3 profiling. TCRdb redid the calling of the reads with MiXCR, one entry per CDR3 protein. The table lists hundreds of thousands of distinct CDR3 sequences, around 82% of them singletons. For sequencing, patients were chosen who had shown expansion of CD8+CD57+ cells by flow cytometry. Study-wide findings and caveats: Around 29 shared CD8+ CDR3s appeared highly expressed within patients' immunodominant clones.

The V gene's germline CDR1 is LNHNV and CDR2 YYDKDF (reference sequence). The CDR3 covers 14 residues. The junction had 13 bases not matched to a gene; V was cut back by 10 bases and J by 7 bases. Worth noting for this clonotype: The target antigen is unknown.

Sequencing was performed on sorted CD4+, CD8+, or CD8+CD57+ T cells (not recorded which) from PBMCs. The receptor was isolated from a human donor with aplastic anemia. The rearrangement joins TRBV15 to TRBJ2-1, with TRBD2 matching 7 bases. Here the CDR3 reads CASSTNGEGNEQFF. CDR3 DNA: TGTGCCAGCAGTACTAACGGGGAGGGAAATGAGCAGTTCTTC.